Here is one TCR beta chain with its context. Its antigen remains unknown. The data derive from a study of cytomegalovirus exposure and HLA in healthy donors. This CDR3 has 15 amino acids. The germline V gene encodes CDR1 KGHSH and CDR2 LQKENI. V was cut by 2 bases and J by 8 bases, with 15 bases left in between. Generated by immunoSEQ multiplex PCR, the TCRdb table keeps only in-frame clones and is missing some. The data hold 120,000 or so clones, with approximately 87% observed a single time. Study observations and caveats: Reports described diagnosis of cytomegalovirus status by the classifier as highly specific and sensitive. While the bulk of TCR sequences proved rare, some public TCRs turned up in many donors.

Sequencing was done on a sample of PBMCs. The receptor comes from a woman younger than 45 in good health and CMV-seropositive. This chain links TRBV18 with TRBJ1-4; D is unclear. DNA for the CDR3: TGTGCCAGCTCACCAAAAGTTGTCGGGGTGGAAAAACTGTTTTTT. Protein: CASSPKVVGVEKLFF.